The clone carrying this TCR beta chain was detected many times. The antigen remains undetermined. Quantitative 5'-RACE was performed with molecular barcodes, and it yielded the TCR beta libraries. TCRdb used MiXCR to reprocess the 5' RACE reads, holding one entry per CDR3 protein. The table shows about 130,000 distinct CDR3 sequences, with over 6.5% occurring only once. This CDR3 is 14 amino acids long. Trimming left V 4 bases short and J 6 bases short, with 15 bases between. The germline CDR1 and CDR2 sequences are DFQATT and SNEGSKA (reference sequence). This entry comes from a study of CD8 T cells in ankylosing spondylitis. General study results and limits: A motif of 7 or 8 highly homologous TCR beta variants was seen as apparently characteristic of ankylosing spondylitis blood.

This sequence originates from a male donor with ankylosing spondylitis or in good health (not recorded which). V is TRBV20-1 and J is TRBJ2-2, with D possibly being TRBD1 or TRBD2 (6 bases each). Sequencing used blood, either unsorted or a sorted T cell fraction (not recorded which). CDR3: CSAIAGGRPGELFF. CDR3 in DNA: TGCAGTGCTATAGCTGGGGGGCGGCCCGGGGAGCTGTTTTTT.